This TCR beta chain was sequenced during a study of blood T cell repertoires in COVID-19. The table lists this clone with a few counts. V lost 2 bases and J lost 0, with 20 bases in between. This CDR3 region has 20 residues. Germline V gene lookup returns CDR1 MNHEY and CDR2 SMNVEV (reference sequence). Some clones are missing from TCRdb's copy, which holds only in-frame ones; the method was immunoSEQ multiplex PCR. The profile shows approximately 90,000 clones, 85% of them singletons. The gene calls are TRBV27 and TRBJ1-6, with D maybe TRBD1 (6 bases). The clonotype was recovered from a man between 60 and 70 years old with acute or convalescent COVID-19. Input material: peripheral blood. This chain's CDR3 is CASSLTSPGHASSYNSPLHF. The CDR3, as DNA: TGTGCCAGCAGTTTAACCTCACCGGGACACGCGAGCTCCTATAATTCACCCCTCCACTTT.